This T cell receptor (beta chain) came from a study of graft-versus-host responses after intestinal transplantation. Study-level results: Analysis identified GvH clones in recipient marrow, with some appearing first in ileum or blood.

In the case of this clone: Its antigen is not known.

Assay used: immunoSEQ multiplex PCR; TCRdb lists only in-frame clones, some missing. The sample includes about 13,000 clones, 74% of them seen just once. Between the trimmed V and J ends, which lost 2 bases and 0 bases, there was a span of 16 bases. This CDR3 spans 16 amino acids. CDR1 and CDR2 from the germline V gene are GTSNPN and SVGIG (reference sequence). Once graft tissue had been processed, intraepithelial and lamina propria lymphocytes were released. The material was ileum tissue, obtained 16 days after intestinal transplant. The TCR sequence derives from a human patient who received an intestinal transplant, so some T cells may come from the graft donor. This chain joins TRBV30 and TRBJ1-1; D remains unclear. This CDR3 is CAWSRLDHRLNTEAFF. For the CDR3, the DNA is TGTGCCTGGAGTCGGCTAGACCATCGGCTGAACACTGAAGCTTTCTTT.